Listed below are T cell receptor beta chains from one sample, sequenced in a study of OX40 agonist ivuxolimab in advanced cancers. Some clones are missing from TCRdb's copy, which holds only in-frame ones; the method was immunoSEQ multiplex PCR. Here the sample spans roughly 67,000 clones, 87% being singletons. Sequenced material: CD4+ or CD8+ T cells sorted from blood, taken in a trial of the OX40 agonist ivuxolimab. The receptors originated from an adult with an advanced solid tumor such as melanoma, head and neck, liver or kidney cancer. Each CDR3 is given with its conserved first and last residue. Each record gives: D gene, V gene, J gene, CDR3 protein, CDR3 DNA. A D gene is named only where the DNA matches it firmly.

>NA|TRBV6-5|TRBJ2-7
CASSYYGGDDEQYF
TGTGCCAGCAGTTACTATGGGGGAGACGACGAGCAGTACTTC
>NA|TRBV27|TRBJ2-7
CASSSPGHHEQYF
TGTGCCAGCAGTAGTCCGGGACACCACGAGCAGTACTTC
>NA|TRBV4-2|TRBJ1-2
CASSQGSGSGYTF
TGTGCCAGCAGCCAAGGTTCTGGGAGCGGCTACACCTTC
>NA|TRBV4-3|TRBJ2-3
CASRLGDTQYF
TGCGCCAGCAGGCTAGGGGATACGCAGTATTTT
>NA|TRBV5-4|TRBJ2-7
CASSPYRVGRGHEQYF
TGTGCCAGCAGCCCTTATCGGGTGGGCCGCGGACACGAGCAGTACTTC
>NA|TRBV6-5|TRBJ1-6
CASSRQEKYNSPLHF
TGTGCCAGCAGCCGACAGGAGAAATATAATTCACCCCTCCACTTT
>TRBD2|TRBV11-3|TRBJ2-1
CASSPGLAGGHHEQFF
TGTGCCAGCAGCCCAGGACTAGCGGGGGGGCACCATGAGCAGTTCTTC
>NA|TRBV7-9|TRBJ2-7
CASSRPGSGEQYF
TGTGCCAGCAGCCGTCCCGGCTCGGGCGAGCAGTACTTC
>TRBD1|TRBV19|TRBJ1-4
CASSRDRGQKLFF
TGTGCCAGTAGCCGGGACAGGGGGCAAAAACTGTTTTTT
>NA|TRBV12-5|TRBJ1-6
CASGLSHNSPLHF
TGTGCTAGTGGTTTGTCCCACAATTCACCCCTCCACTTT
>NA|TRBV7-2|TRBJ1-6
CASAEGGVSPLHF
TGTGCCAGCGCCGAGGGAGGGGTTTCACCCCTCCACTTT
>NA|TRBV19|TRBJ2-7
CASSVSPSGATYEQYF
TGTGCCAGTAGTGTCTCGCCATCAGGGGCTACCTACGAGCAGTACTTC